A selection of T cell receptor beta chains follows, all from one sample in a study of metastatic and nonmetastatic thyroid tumors. MiXCR was used by TCRdb to re-call the PCR reads. The data show roughly 34,000 clones, about 30% seen once. Specimen: tumor tissue. The receptors derive from a female donor with papillary thyroid cancer or a benign thyroid nodule (not recorded which). Some clones in this sample may be carry-over from other donors' samples. CDR3s leave out the opening cysteine and the closing phenylalanine or tryptophan. Each record gives: V gene, J gene, D gene, CDR3 protein. A D gene is named only where the DNA matches it firmly.

v_gene: TRBV6-5; j_gene: TRBJ2-4; d_gene: .; CDR3aa: ASSYSKGNIQY
v_gene: TRBV6-4; j_gene: TRBJ2-1; d_gene: TRBD1; CDR3aa: ASSVSGGQGYNEQF
v_gene: TRBV7-6; j_gene: TRBJ2-7; d_gene: TRBD1; CDR3aa: ASSLAAGGEQY
v_gene: TRBV15; j_gene: TRBJ1-5; d_gene: .; CDR3aa: ATSREDMSNQPQH
v_gene: TRBV6-2/TRBV6-3; j_gene: TRBJ2-7; d_gene: TRBD1; CDR3aa: ASSQTGQGMYRIYEQY
v_gene: TRBV18; j_gene: TRBJ1-2; d_gene: TRBD1; CDR3aa: ASSLRQGEDGYT
v_gene: TRBV6-1; j_gene: TRBJ2-7; d_gene: TRBD1; CDR3aa: ASSRTGVASEQY
v_gene: TRBV6-2/TRBV6-3; j_gene: TRBJ2-7; d_gene: TRBD1; CDR3aa: AISVRDRDHEQY
v_gene: TRBV9; j_gene: TRBJ1-2; d_gene: .; CDR3aa: ASSDRYGYT
v_gene: TRBV6-1; j_gene: TRBJ2-7; d_gene: .; CDR3aa: ASSPSARVGEQY
v_gene: TRBV12-3/TRBV12-4; j_gene: TRBJ2-3; d_gene: .; CDR3aa: ASSGGRTDTQY
v_gene: TRBV5-1; j_gene: TRBJ2-7; d_gene: TRBD1; CDR3aa: ASSGQGVYEQY
v_gene: TRBV28; j_gene: TRBJ1-1; d_gene: .; CDR3aa: ASSSGQGSEAF
v_gene: TRBV6-2/TRBV6-3; j_gene: TRBJ2-1; d_gene: TRBD2; CDR3aa: ASTRSGLAGVNEQF
v_gene: TRBV11-1; j_gene: TRBJ2-5; d_gene: TRBD1; CDR3aa: ASSSTGGAETQY